This TCR beta chain appears in the sequencing data of a study of identical twins. Study-wide points: Carriage of fewer insertions was seen in abundant cord blood beta clonotypes, whereas memory repertoires showed none.

Notes on this clonotype: What it recognizes is unknown.

TCRdb re-derived calls from the 5' RACE reads in MiXCR, one entry per CDR3 protein. In the table there are 450,000 or so distinct CDR3 sequences, approximately 24% of which are singletons. This CDR3 has 14 residues. V was cut by 8 bases and J by 3 bases, with 14 bases left in between. Germline values: CDR1 MNHNS, CDR2 SASEGT. Only healthy Caucasians were included as donors. The same sample was also studied in work on T cells expressing NK-cell markers. From that study: Each TCR beta repertoire originated in sorted T cells that were CD3+CD56+NKG2C+, CD3+CD56+NKG2C- or CD3+CD56-NKG2C+. Just one sequenced donor of eight was HCMV-seronegative, while seven were seropositive.

The sample was CD4+ T cells sorted from blood. The J gene is TRBJ1-5, the V gene TRBV6-1; weak D call: TRBD1 (5 bases). This sequence was found in a woman aged 18-29 years in good health. CDR3 sequence: CASGGRGDNQPQHF. As DNA, the CDR3 is TGTGCCAGCGGGGGACGGGGAGACAATCAGCCCCAGCATTTT.